This TCR beta chain was found in a study of cytomegalovirus exposure and HLA in healthy donors. The PCR ran on 60 Vbeta and 13 Jbeta primers. The authors' processing: Approximately 11 million of tens of millions of unique TCR beta chains were shared, per a later count. The method was immunoSEQ multiplex PCR; TCRdb's version includes in-frame clones alone and lacks a portion of them. For V, J and clone size, that table is used; D and trimming come from the DNA. The data show about 90,000 clones, with approximately 79% seen just once and under 3% held by the top ten. On this clone: Its antigen is undetermined.

The study's findings and limits: Analyzed later, association rates of TCRs varied across HLA loci, with DRB1 most and HLA-C fewest.

The ends lost 2 bases at V and 4 bases at J; junction bases unmatched: 13. Germline V CDR1 and CDR2: LNHDA, SQIVND (reference sequence). This CDR3 is 17 amino acids long. The chain couples TRBV19 to TRBJ1-1, with 7 bases lining up with TRBD1. The sample comprised PBMCs. The TCR sequence derives from a man younger than 45 in good health and CMV-seronegative. This chain's CDR3 is CASSIPGQPKWGTEAFF. The CDR3 DNA is TGTGCCAGTAGTATACCGGGACAGCCTAAGTGGGGCACTGAAGCTTTCTTT.